This T cell receptor beta chain was captured by sequencing in a study of shared clonotypes between healthy human individuals. Overall study: Donors had three CD4 naive, three CD4 memory, two CD8 naive and one CD8 memory plate apiece.

This clone showed up just once. The antigen remains undetermined. The naive CD8 subset, CD45RO-negative cells positively selected for CCR7, excluded terminally differentiated effector memory CD45RA+ cells. Among the donors, all were Caucasian adults who lived in Nashville, Tennessee. Profiling relied on immunoSEQ multiplex PCR, and the TCRdb table lists in-frame clones only, not all of them. Of approximately 840,000 clones listed, roughly 96% are singletons. General study findings and limits: Several donors had about 5.1% of their naive CD4 clonotypes in common.

The CDR3 runs 16 residues. Germline values: CDR1 SGHAT, CDR2 FQNNGV. V was pared by 1 base and J by 7 bases, with 12 bases of the junction left unmatched. The clonotype comes from a man aged 30-40 years in good health. The sample consisted of naive CD8+ T cells sorted from blood. The chain carries TRBV11-2 and TRBJ2-5, with 7 positions matching TRBD1. CDR3 sequence (DNA): TGTGCCAGCAGCTTAGTGTACGGTCAGGGGGACGGGACCCAGTACTTC. Translation: CASSLVYGQGDGTQYF.